The next 19 T cell receptor beta chains were all read from a single sample in a study of CD8 T cells in Susac syndrome. After extraction with the RNeasy kit, roughly 0.5 to 1 ug of the RNA was reverse transcribed using random hexamers. TCRdb re-derived calls from the immunoSEQ multiplex PCR reads in MiXCR, one entry per CDR3 protein. This repertoire shows under 200,000 distinct CDR3 sequences, approximately 90% found once; its top ten account for about 0.073%. Sequenced input: CD4+ T cells from PBMCs. These receptors originate from a human donor in good health.

The V call is TRBV29-1, the J call TRBJ2-4; 8 bases align to TRBD2. Germline V gene sequence: CDR1 SQVTM, CDR2 ANQGSEA. V trimming: 3 bases; J trimming: 5 bases; junction bases outside the gene matches: 0. CDR3 size: 12 residues. CDR3 sequence reads: CSVDGGENIQYF. CDR3 bases: TGCAGCGTTGACGGGGGGGAAAACATTCAGTACTTC.

This sequence joins TRBV7-2 and TRBJ1-2; D uncertain. Trimming took off 5 bases at V and 2 bases at J, with 6 bases between the two ends. From germline, CDR1 is SGHTA and CDR2 FQGNSA. The CDR3 runs 12 residues. The CDR3 DNA reads TGTGCCAGCAGCGTAGACAACTATGGCTACACCTTC. Its protein is CASSVDNYGYTF.

The chain carries TRBV4-3 and TRBJ1-2; D gene ambiguous. V lost 0 bases, J lost 0 bases, and 14 bases lay in between. The germline V gene has CDR1 LGHNA and CDR2 YSLEER. The CDR3 spans 17 residues. In DNA, the CDR3 is TGCGCCAGCAGCCAAGATTCCCTCCGGGATTCTAACTATGGCTACACCTTC. Its protein is CASSQDSLRDSNYGYTF.

J is TRBJ1-1 and V is TRBV11-2, with D maybe TRBD1 (5 bases). CDR3 length: 20 amino acids. The V end lost 2 bases, the J end lost 0 bases, and 25 bases lay between the germline ends. The V gene's germline CDR1 is SGHAT and CDR2 FQNNGV. The CDR3 coding sequence is TGTGCCAGCAGCTTAAGTGCGTGGAGGACACGTAAAAACCTGAACACTGAAGCTTTCTTT. Translated: CASSLSAWRTRKNLNTEAFF. Looking up the rest from reference TRBV11-2 and TRBJ1-1 gives the full variable domain: EAGVAQSPRYKIIEKRQSVAFWCNPISGHATLYWYQQILGQGPKLLIQFQNNGVVDDSQLPKDRFSAERLKGVDSTLKIQPAKLEDSAVYLCASSLSAWRTRKNLNTEAFFGQGTRLTVV.

The chain couples TRBV7-9 to TRBJ2-5; maybe TRBD1 (6 bases). V dropped 0 bases and J dropped 5 bases, with 13 bases sitting between them. Germline lookup yields CDR1 SEHNR and CDR2 FQNEAQ (reference sequence). The CDR3 length is 15 residues. This CDR3 is CASSLAGQRSETQYF. CDR3 in DNA: TGTGCCAGCAGCTTAGCAGGACAGCGGAGCGAGACCCAGTACTTC.

As to this clonotype: At one of its ends the junction is not consistent with the germline gene, which may arise from a read error. The V and J genes are TRBV2 and TRBJ1-1, with TRBD1 matching over 7 bases. CDR3 size: 18 residues. CDR1 is SNHLY and CDR2 is FYNNEI in the germline V gene. CDR3 loop: CASNIPIRGIKVNTEAVF. As DNA, the CDR3 is TGTGCCAGCAATATACCGATCAGGGGGATCAAGGTGAACACTGAAGCTGTCTTT.

The CDR3 region has the DNA TGTGCCAGCAGTCTGTTTCGGGGGGGTAACACAGATACGCAGTATTTT. As protein: CASSLFRGGNTDTQYF. The genes are TRBV5-4 and TRBJ2-3, with TRBD2 matching 8 bases. V lost 5 bases to trimming and J lost 2 bases; unmatched junction nucleotides: 10. This CDR3 is 16 amino acids long. CDR1 is SGHNT and CDR2 is YYREEE in the germline V gene (reference sequence).

The V and J genes are TRBV12-3 or TRBV12-4 and TRBJ2-5, with D perhaps assigned TRBD1 or TRBD2 (5 bases each). Trimming removed 1 base at V and 2 bases at J, with 8 bases between. This CDR3 comprises 14 residues. The CDR3 is CASSLERGQETQYF. The DNA of the CDR3 is TGTGCCAGCAGTTTAGAGAGGGGTCAAGAGACCCAGTACTTC.

V is TRBV18 and J is TRBJ1-2, with TRBD1 identical over 11 bases. The CDR3 has 14 residues. The germline gives CDR1 KGHSH, CDR2 LQKENI. Trimming at V came to 2 bases and at J to 7 bases, leaving 3 bases not matched to a gene. The CDR3 region is CASSPGQGAGGYTF. CDR3 coding DNA: TGTGCCAGCTCACCAGGACAGGGGGCAGGTGGCTACACCTTC.

The chain combines TRBV4-2 with TRBJ2-2; no clear D gene. Per the germline V gene, CDR1 is LGHNA and CDR2 is YNFKEQ. The CDR3 totals 15 residues. The ends were cut back, 0 bases at V and 2 bases at J, with 7 bases in the middle. CDR3 amino acids: CASSQDGVNTGELFF. For the CDR3, the DNA is TGTGCCAGCAGCCAAGATGGGGTAAACACCGGGGAGCTGTTTTTT.

The chain recombines TRBV6-2 or TRBV6-3 with TRBJ2-1; 9 nucleotides line up with TRBD1. The J call may be wrong; the DNA end is better matched by TRBJ2-7. This CDR3 has 13 residues. Germline V CDR1 and CDR2: MNHEY, SVGEGT. CDR3 loop: CAIWDRVNDEQYF. CDR3 DNA sequence: TGTGCCATCTGGGACAGGGTTAACGACGAGCAGTACTTC.

The chain is built from TRBV5-1 and TRBJ1-6; TRBD1 aligns across 7 bases. Trimming removed 4 bases from V and 12 bases from J; junction bases left unmatched: 4. The germline gives CDR1 SGHRS, CDR2 YFSETQ. This CDR3 has 12 amino acids. As DNA, the CDR3 is TGCGCCAGCAGCGGCACAGGGGAACCCCTCCACTTT. Amino acid sequence: CASSGTGEPLHF.

Only one count was recorded for this clonotype. The chain carries TRBV9 and TRBJ2-7, with TRBD1 identical over 8 bases. Germline CDR1 SGDLS, CDR2 YYNGEE. V lost 0 bases and J lost 7; bases outside the gene matches: 6. The CDR3 has 14 residues. The CDR3 nucleotides read TGTGCCAGCAGCGTAGATGACAGGGGACGGGAGCAGTACTTC. Translated: CASSVDDRGREQYF. The full variable domain, rest sourced from reference TRBV9 and TRBJ2-7, is DSGVTQTPKHLITATGQRVTLRCSPRSGDLSVYWYQQSLDQGLQFLIQYYNGEERAKGNILERFSAQQFPDLHSELNLSSLELGDSALYFCASSVDDRGREQYFGPGTRLTVT.

The chain links TRBV20-1 to TRBJ2-1; no definite D call. Trimming pared 4 bases from V and 4 bases from J, leaving 11 bases between. Germline V gene data show CDR1 as DFQATT and CDR2 as SNEGSKA (reference sequence). The CDR3 is 13 residues long. Written as DNA, the CDR3 is TGCAGTGCTACAAGGATTAGATACAATGAGCAGTTCTTC. Its translation: CSATRIRYNEQFF.

CDR3 bases: TGTGCCAGCAGTTACCCGGGACAAGAGACCCAGTACTTC. Translating gives CASSYPGQETQYF. The chain is built from TRBV6-5 and TRBJ2-5; D perhaps matches TRBD2 (5 bases). Looked up from germline, CDR1 is MNHEY and CDR2 is SVGAGI. V was shortened by 2 bases and J by 2 bases, with 6 bases between the two germline ends. There are 13 residues in the CDR3.

This chain connects TRBV20-1 to TRBJ1-1, with 9 nucleotides matching TRBD1. Germline lookup yields CDR1 DFQATT and CDR2 SNEGSKA (reference sequence). This CDR3 region has 12 residues. The CDR3, as DNA: TGCAGCCCAGCGGGACAGGGCACTGAAGCTTTCTTT. It codes for CSPAGQGTEAFF.

The rearrangement joins TRBV30 to TRBJ1-2; D ambiguous. The CDR3 has 12 amino acids. Germline V lookup: CDR1 GTSNPN, CDR2 SVGIG (reference sequence). Trimming left V 3 bases short and J 4 bases short, with 9 bases between. In nucleotides, the CDR3 is TGTGCCTGGAGCGCACAGAGCTATGGCTACACCTTC. This codes for CAWSAQSYGYTF.

The CDR3, as DNA: TGTGCCAGTAGCATCGTCGGCAGTCAGGGTGAAGCTTTCTTT. As protein: CASSIVGSQGEAFF. This chain uses TRBV19 with TRBJ1-1; D may be TRBD1 (5 bases). This CDR3 is 14 amino acids long. V lost 6 bases and J 7 bases, leaving 18 bases between the germline ends. CDR1 and CDR2 from the germline V gene are LNHDA and SQIVND (reference sequence).

There are a few counts of this clonotype. The V and J genes are TRBV9 and TRBJ2-5; either TRBD1 or TRBD2 may supply D (6 bases each). V lost 4 bases, J lost 3 bases, and 13 bases lay in between. Germline CDR1 reads SGDLS; CDR2 reads YYNGEE. The CDR3 sequence is 14 residues long. The CDR3 region has the DNA TGTGCCAGCAGCTCTCTGGGGGGCAAAGAGACCCAGTACTTC. As protein: CASSSLGGKETQYF.